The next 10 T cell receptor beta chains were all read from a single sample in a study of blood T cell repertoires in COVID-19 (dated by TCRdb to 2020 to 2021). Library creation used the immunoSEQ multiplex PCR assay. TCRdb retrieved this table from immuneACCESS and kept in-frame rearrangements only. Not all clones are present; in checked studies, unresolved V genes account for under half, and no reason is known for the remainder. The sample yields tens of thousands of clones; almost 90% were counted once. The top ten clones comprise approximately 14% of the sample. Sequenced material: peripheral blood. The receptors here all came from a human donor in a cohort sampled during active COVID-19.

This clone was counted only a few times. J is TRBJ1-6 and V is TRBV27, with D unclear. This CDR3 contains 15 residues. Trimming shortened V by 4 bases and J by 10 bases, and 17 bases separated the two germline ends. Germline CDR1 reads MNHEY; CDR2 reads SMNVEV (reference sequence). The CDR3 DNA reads TGTGCCAGCAGTTCAACTACCCCTGCTGGATCACCCCTCCACTTT. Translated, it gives CASSSTTPAGSPLHF.

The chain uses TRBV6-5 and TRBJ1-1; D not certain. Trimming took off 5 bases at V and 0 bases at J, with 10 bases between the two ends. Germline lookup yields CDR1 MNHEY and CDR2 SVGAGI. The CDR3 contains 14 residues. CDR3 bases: TGTGCCAGCAGTAACAGTAACATGAACACTGAAGCTTTCTTT. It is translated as CASSNSNMNTEAFF.

CDR3 bases: TGTGCCAGCAGCCTCCGTTTTTTTAGGGACAGCTACTACGAGCAGTACTTC. This codes for CASSLRFFRDSYYEQYF. The chain carries TRBV5-5 and TRBJ2-7; 7 bases match TRBD1. The CDR3 contains 17 residues. Germline values: CDR1 SGHKS, CDR2 YYEKEE (reference sequence). V shed 4 bases, J shed 3 bases, and the junction held 16 bases outside the gene matches. Full variable domain (rest looked up from reference TRBV5-5 and TRBJ2-7): DAGVTQSPTHLIKTRGQQVTLRCSPISGHKSVSWYQQVLGQGPQFIFQYYEKEERGRGNFPDRFSARQFPNYSSELNVNALLLGDSALYLCASSLRFFRDSYYEQYFGPGTRLTVT.

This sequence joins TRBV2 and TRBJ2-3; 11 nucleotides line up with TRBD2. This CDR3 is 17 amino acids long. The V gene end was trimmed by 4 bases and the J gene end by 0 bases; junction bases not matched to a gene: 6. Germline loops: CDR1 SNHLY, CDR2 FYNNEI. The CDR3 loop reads CASSGVSGGVSTDTQYF. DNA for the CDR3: TGTGCCAGCAGTGGGGTTAGCGGGGGGGTTAGCACAGATACGCAGTATTTT.

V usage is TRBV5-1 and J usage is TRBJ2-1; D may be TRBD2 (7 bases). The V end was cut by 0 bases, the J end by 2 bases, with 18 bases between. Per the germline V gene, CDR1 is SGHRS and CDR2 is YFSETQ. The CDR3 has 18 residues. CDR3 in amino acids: CASSLGGGGPSPYNEQFF. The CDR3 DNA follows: TGCGCCAGCAGCTTGGGAGGGGGGGGGCCTTCCCCCTACAATGAGCAGTTCTTC.

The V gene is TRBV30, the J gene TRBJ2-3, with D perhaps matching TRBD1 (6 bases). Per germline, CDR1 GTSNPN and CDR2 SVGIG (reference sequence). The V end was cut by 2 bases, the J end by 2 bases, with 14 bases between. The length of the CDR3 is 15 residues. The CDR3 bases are TGTGCCTGGAGTCGAATCGGACAGTTCACAGATACGCAGTATTTT. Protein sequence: CAWSRIGQFTDTQYF.

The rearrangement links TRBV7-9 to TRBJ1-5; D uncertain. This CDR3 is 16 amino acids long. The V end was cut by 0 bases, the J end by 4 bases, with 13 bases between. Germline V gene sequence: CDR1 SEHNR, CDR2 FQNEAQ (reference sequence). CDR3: CASSLARSGGNQPQHF. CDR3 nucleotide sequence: TGTGCCAGCAGCTTAGCGCGGAGCGGAGGGAATCAGCCCCAGCATTTT. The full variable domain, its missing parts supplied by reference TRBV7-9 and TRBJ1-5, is DTGVSQNPRHKITKRGQNVTFRCDPISEHNRLYWYRQTLGQGPEFLTYFQNEAQLEKSRLLSDRFSAERPKGSFSTLEIQRTEQGDSAMYLCASSLARSGGNQPQHFGDGTRLSIL.

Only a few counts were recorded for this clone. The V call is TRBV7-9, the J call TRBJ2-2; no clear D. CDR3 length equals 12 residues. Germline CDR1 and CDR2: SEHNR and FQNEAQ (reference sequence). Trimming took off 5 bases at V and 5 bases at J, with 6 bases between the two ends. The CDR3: CASSRVTGELFF. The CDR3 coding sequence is TGTGCCAGCAGCCGGGTTACCGGGGAGCTGTTTTTT.

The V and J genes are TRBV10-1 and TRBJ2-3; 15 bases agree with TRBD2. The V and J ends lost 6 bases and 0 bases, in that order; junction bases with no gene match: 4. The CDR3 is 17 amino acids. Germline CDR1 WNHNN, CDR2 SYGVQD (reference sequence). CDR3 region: CASSGTSGGTSTDTQYF. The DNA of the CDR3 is TGCGCCAGCAGCGGGACTAGCGGGGGGACTAGCACAGATACGCAGTATTTT.

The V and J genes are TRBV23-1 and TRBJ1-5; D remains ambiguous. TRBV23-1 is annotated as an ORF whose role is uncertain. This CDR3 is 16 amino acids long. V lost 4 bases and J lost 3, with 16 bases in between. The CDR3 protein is CASSPEALHPNQPQHF. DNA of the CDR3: TGCGCCAGCAGTCCCGAAGCACTGCATCCCAATCAGCCCCAGCATTTT.